The 24 T cell receptor beta chains listed next were all sequenced from one sample in a study of technical replicates of blood from a few donors. Generated by immunoSEQ multiplex PCR, the TCRdb table keeps only in-frame clones and is missing some. There are roughly 80,000 clones in the sample; approximately 91% occur only once, and roughly 0.38% lies in the top ten. Specimen: T cells isolated from PBMCs. All receptors derive from a human donor in good health.

The V gene is TRBV7-2, the J gene TRBJ2-7; 12 positions agree with TRBD2. This CDR3 comprises 15 residues. Per the germline V gene, CDR1 is SGHTA and CDR2 is FQGNSA. The J segment lost 4 bases and the V segment lost 5 bases, leaving 6 bases of the junction unmatched. The DNA for the CDR3 is TGTGCCAGCAGCATGACTAGCGGGAGTTTATACGAGCAGTACTTC. Translating gives CASSMTSGSLYEQYF.

The rearrangement links TRBV6-6 to TRBJ2-7; perhaps TRBD2 as D (5 bases). Trimming cost V 0 bases and J 5 bases, with 8 bases left between them. CDR3 length: 13 residues. Germline loops: CDR1 MNHNY, CDR2 SVGAGI (reference sequence). CDR3 nucleotides: TGTGCCAGCAGTTACTCTAGCGCTAACGAGCAGTACTTC. Encoded protein: CASSYSSANEQYF.

V usage is TRBV2 and J usage is TRBJ1-5, with a tentative D call TRBD1 (6 bases). V lost 6 bases and J lost 0, with 12 bases in between. This CDR3 comprises 15 residues. Per germline, CDR1 SNHLY and CDR2 FYNNEI. The CDR3 DNA reads TGTGCCAGCAGAGGGGGAGCTTATAGCAATCAGCCCCAGCATTTT. Protein sequence: CASRGGAYSNQPQHF.

The rearrangement links TRBV19 to TRBJ2-7; D may be TRBD2 (6 bases). Germline CDR1 is LNHDA and CDR2 is SQIVND (reference sequence). The length of the CDR3 is 16 residues. Trimming removed 4 bases at V and 3 bases at J, with 19 bases between. The CDR3 sequence: CASSNPYGGTHYEQYF. The CDR3 bases are TGTGCCAGTAGTAACCCCTACGGCGGGACCCACTACGAGCAGTACTTC.

The gene calls are TRBV5-6 and TRBJ2-7; 11 nucleotides match TRBD2. V gave up 4 bases and J gave up 2 bases; unmatched junction bases: 2. The germline V gene encodes CDR1 SGHDT and CDR2 YYEEEE. The CDR3 totals 14 residues. CDR3 sequence reads: CASSRLAGPYEQYF. The CDR3 DNA sequence: TGTGCCAGCAGCAGACTAGCGGGGCCCTACGAGCAGTACTTC.

The CDR3 sequence is CASSLGHNTEAFF. DNA of the CDR3: TGTGCCAGCAGCTTGGGACATAACACTGAAGCTTTCTTT. This chain uses TRBV7-6 with TRBJ1-1; weak D call: TRBD1 (6 bases). Per germline, CDR1 SGHVS and CDR2 FNYEAQ. This CDR3 spans 13 amino acids. V dropped 3 bases and J dropped 2 bases, with 7 bases sitting between them.

The chain links TRBV7-3 to TRBJ2-1; perhaps TRBD2 as D (5 bases). There are 13 residues in the CDR3. Germline V gives CDR1 SGHTA, CDR2 FQGTGA. The germline V and J ends were trimmed by 4 bases and 8 bases, with 12 bases remaining between them. The CDR3 here is CASSSGDGDEQFF. CDR3 bases: TGTGCCAGCAGCTCCGGAGACGGGGATGAGCAGTTCTTC.

V gene TRBV7-9 combines with J gene TRBJ1-5, with TRBD1 matching 7 bases. The V segment lost 5 bases and the J segment 4 bases; nucleotides outside the gene matches: 14. There are 17 residues in the CDR3. Germline values: CDR1 SEHNR, CDR2 FQNEAQ (reference sequence). The CDR3 DNA reads TGTGCCAGCAGCATGACAGGGTCGGGGCGTTCTAATCAGCCCCAGCATTTT. Translated: CASSMTGSGRSNQPQHF.

V and J are TRBV7-9 and TRBJ2-7; D is undetermined. Per germline, CDR1 SEHNR and CDR2 FQNEAQ (reference sequence). Trimming pared 5 bases from V and 5 bases from J, leaving 10 bases between. The CDR3 contains 12 residues. The DNA for the CDR3 is TGTGCCAGCAGCCTTCCGTCGGACGAGCAGTACTTC. The encoded protein is CASSLPSDEQYF.

The chain links TRBV15 to TRBJ1-5, with D perhaps TRBD1 (5 bases). Germline V lookup: CDR1 LNHNV, CDR2 YYDKDF (reference sequence). This CDR3 contains 15 residues. The V and J ends lost 0 bases and 2 bases respectively, with 8 bases between them. The CDR3, as DNA: TGTGCCACCAGCAGAGAGTGGGGGGGCAATCAGCCCCAGCATTTT. Protein product: CATSREWGGNQPQHF.

The chain links TRBV5-1 to TRBJ1-1; the D gene is possibly TRBD1 (6 bases). V shed 2 bases and J shed 1 base, with 12 bases lying between them. This CDR3 region has 15 residues. Germline V gene data show CDR1 as SGHRS and CDR2 as YFSETQ. DNA for the CDR3: TGCGCCAGCAGCTTTAGCAGGGGTCAGAACACTGAAGCTTTCTTT. Its protein is CASSFSRGQNTEAFF. Supplemented by reference TRBV5-1 and TRBJ1-1, the full variable domain reads KAGVTQTPRYLIKTRGQQVTLSCSPISGHRSVSWYQQTPGQGLQFLFEYFSETQRNKGNFPGRFSGRQFSNSRSEMNVSTLELGDSALYLCASSFSRGQNTEAFFGQGTRLTVV.

The chain combines TRBV7-3 with TRBJ2-1; the match to TRBD2 covers 7 bases. Germline CDR1 reads SGHTA; CDR2 reads FQGTGA. V shed 2 bases, J shed 2 bases, and the junction held 18 bases outside the gene matches. This CDR3 spans 20 amino acids. The CDR3 here is CASSLPEKFTSDTPYNEQFF. CDR3 DNA sequence: TGTGCCAGCAGCTTACCCGAAAAATTCACTAGCGATACCCCCTACAATGAGCAGTTCTTC.

Concerning this clone: Other DNA sequences in this sample translate to the same CDR3. The genes are TRBV19 and TRBJ1-1; 12 positions agree with TRBD1. The CDR3 is 15 amino acids. The germline V gene encodes CDR1 LNHDA and CDR2 SQIVND (reference sequence). The V and J ends lost 6 bases and 0 bases, in that order; junction bases with no gene match: 2. The CDR3 bases are TGTGCCAGTAGGCGGGACAGGGGGCTGAACACTGAAGCTTTCTTT. It yields the protein CASRRDRGLNTEAFF.

The chain is built from TRBV11-2 and TRBJ2-7, with D possibly TRBD1 on 6 matching bases. Trimming took off 5 bases at V and 2 bases at J, with 16 bases between the two ends. The CDR3 spans 15 residues. CDR1 is SGHAT and CDR2 is FQNNGV in the germline V gene. The CDR3 nucleotides are TGTGCCAGCAGCCCCCATACGGGACATACCTACGAGCAGTACTTC. This translates into CASSPHTGHTYEQYF.

The rearrangement links TRBV25-1 to TRBJ2-1, with 9 bases aligning to TRBD2. The CDR3 has 14 amino acids. V shed 6 bases, J shed 7 bases, and the junction held 7 bases outside the gene matches. Germline CDR1 MGHDK, CDR2 SYGVNS. In nucleotides, the CDR3 is TGTGCCAGCAGCAGTAGCGGGGGACAGAATGAGCAGTTCTTC. Its protein is CASSSSGGQNEQFF. Supplemented by reference TRBV25-1 and TRBJ2-1, the full variable domain reads EADIYQTPRYLVIGTGKKITLECSQTMGHDKMYWYQQDPGMELHLIHYSYGVNSTEKGDLSSESTVSRIRTEHFPLTLESARPSHTSQYLCASSSSGGQNEQFFGPGTRLTVL.

The rearrangement joins TRBV7-9 to TRBJ2-3; TRBD2 agrees at 7 bases. The CDR3 consists of 14 residues. The ends lost 7 bases at V and 0 bases at J; junction bases unmatched: 4. Germline CDR1 is SEHNR and CDR2 is FQNEAQ (reference sequence). In DNA form, the CDR3 reads TGTGCCAGCACGCGGGGGAACAGCACAGATACGCAGTATTTT. This sequence encodes CASTRGNSTDTQYF.

The chain links TRBV6-1 to TRBJ2-4; possible D gene TRBD2, 6 bases. The CDR3 contains 19 residues. V gave up 2 bases and J gave up 3 bases, with 23 bases separating them. Germline lookup yields CDR1 MNHNS and CDR2 SASEGT. The CDR3, as DNA: TGTGCCAGCAGTGAATATGTAATCGGGACTCGCCGTGACAAAAACATTCAGTACTTC. Protein: CASSEYVIGTRRDKNIQYF.

Only a few counts were recorded for this clone. The chain has TRBV12-5 and TRBJ1-1; D is undetermined. Germline V gene lookup returns CDR1 LGHNT and CDR2 FRNRAP. Trimming shortened V by 6 bases and J by 1 base, and 3 bases separated the two germline ends. The CDR3 has 11 residues. CDR3 nucleotides: TGTGCTAGTGGACAGAACACTGAAGCTTTCTTT. Translated, it gives CASGQNTEAFF. The whole variable domain, remainder taken from reference TRBV12-5 and TRBJ1-1, is DARVTQTPRHKVTEMGQEVTMRCQPILGHNTVFWYRQTMMQGLELLAYFRNRAPLDDSGMPKDRFSAEMPDATLATLKIQPSEPRDSAVYFCASGQNTEAFFGQGTRLTVV.

The chain joins TRBV6-5 to TRBJ2-7, with 9 bases lining up with TRBD1. Per the germline V gene, CDR1 is MNHEY and CDR2 is SVGAGI. With V trimmed by 4 bases and J by 3 bases, 7 bases remained unmatched. CDR3 length: 15 amino acids. The CDR3 bases are TGTGCCAGCAGTTCTCCGGGACAGGGCTTCTACGAGCAGTACTTC. Its translation is CASSSPGQGFYEQYF.

The rearrangement joins TRBV7-2 to TRBJ2-1; TRBD2 agrees at 9 bases. After removal of 3 bases from V and 1 base from J, the junction contained 10 bases not matched to a gene. Germline lookup yields CDR1 SGHTA and CDR2 FQGNSA. The CDR3 length is 18 residues. The CDR3 DNA is TGTGCCAGCAGCTTTCCGTCAGGGCGGGAGGGTTCCTACAATGAGCAGTTCTTC. As protein: CASSFPSGREGSYNEQFF.

This clone occurred once. The chain couples TRBV27 to TRBJ2-2; D remains unclear. Trimming took 3 bases from V and 3 from J, leaving 8 bases between them. CDR1 is MNHEY and CDR2 is SMNVEV in the germline V gene (reference sequence). The CDR3 totals 14 residues. The CDR3 sequence is CASSFSTDTGELFF. The CDR3 bases are TGTGCCAGCAGTTTTTCTACAGACACCGGGGAGCTGTTTTTT.

This clone was detected once. The chain employs TRBV19 and TRBJ1-2; 8 nucleotides match TRBD1. V dropped 6 bases and J dropped 8; count of bases not matched to a gene: 2. Looked up from germline, CDR1 is LNHDA and CDR2 is SQIVND (reference sequence). This CDR3 comprises 11 residues. CDR3 DNA sequence: TGTGCCAGTAGACAGGGGGAGGGCTACACCTTC. This encodes CASRQGEGYTF.

The rearrangement links TRBV9 to TRBJ2-1; TRBD2 matches at 7 bases. This CDR3 contains 17 residues. Germline V gene sequence: CDR1 SGDLS, CDR2 YYNGEE. With 4 bases clipped from V and 5 bases from J, the junction kept 15 bases outside the gene matches. CDR3 region: CASSPTISVGLNNEQFF. As DNA, the CDR3 is TGTGCCAGCAGCCCGACTATCTCGGTGGGACTAAACAATGAGCAGTTCTTC.

The rearrangement links TRBV5-1 to TRBJ2-7; 12 nucleotides agree with TRBD2. The CDR3 spans 15 residues. The V gene's germline CDR1 is SGHRS and CDR2 YFSETQ. The J segment lost 11 bases and the V segment lost 4 bases, leaving 13 bases of the junction unmatched. The CDR3 here is CASSPGTSGRVWEYF. The CDR3 DNA is TGCGCCAGCAGCCCTGGGACTAGCGGGCGGGTTTGGGAGTACTTC.